Described below is a single T cell receptor beta chain sequence and its context. These data are taken from a study of blood T cell repertoires in COVID-19. The overall study: Spain, Italy and the United States supplied samples that represented acute and convalescent COVID-19. PBMCs, B-cell-depleted T cells, or T cells provided the cDNA or gDNA that made up the material.

Seattle researchers signed up patients amid active infection and tracked them longitudinally. This CDR3 region has 17 residues. Germline lookup yields CDR1 SGHRS and CDR2 YFSETQ. The V end lost 6 bases, the J end lost 5 bases, and 27 bases lay between the germline ends. As handled by the study authors: Reference gene primer amplification yielded estimated nucleated cell counts. Repertoires were generated with immunoSEQ multiplex PCR, while TCRdb's copy carries only in-frame clones and drops some. Clone size and the V and J calls come from that table; the DNA yielded D and trimming. The table lists a few hundred thousand clones, about 88% of them singletons.

Sequenced: peripheral blood. This TCR derives from a woman in her 70s with COVID-19, enrolled during active disease. The J gene is TRBJ2-7, the V gene TRBV5-1; weak D call: TRBD2 (7 bases). The CDR3 sequence is CASTRGAGGGLRDEQYF. The CDR3 DNA follows: TGCGCCAGCACCCGCGGGGCCGGCGGGGGCCTTCGCGACGAGCAGTACTTC.